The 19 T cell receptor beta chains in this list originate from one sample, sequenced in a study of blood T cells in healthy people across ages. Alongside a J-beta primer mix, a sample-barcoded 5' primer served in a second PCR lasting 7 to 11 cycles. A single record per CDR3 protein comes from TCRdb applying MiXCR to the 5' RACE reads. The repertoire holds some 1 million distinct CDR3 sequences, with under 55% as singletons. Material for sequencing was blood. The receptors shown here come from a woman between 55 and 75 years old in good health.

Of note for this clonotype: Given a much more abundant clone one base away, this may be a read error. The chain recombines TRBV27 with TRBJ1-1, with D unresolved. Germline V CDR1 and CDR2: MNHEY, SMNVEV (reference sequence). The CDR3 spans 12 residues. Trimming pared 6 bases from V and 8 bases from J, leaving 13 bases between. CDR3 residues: CASRPTLGEAFF. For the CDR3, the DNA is TGTGCCAGCAGACCCACGTTAGGAGAAGCTTTCTTT.

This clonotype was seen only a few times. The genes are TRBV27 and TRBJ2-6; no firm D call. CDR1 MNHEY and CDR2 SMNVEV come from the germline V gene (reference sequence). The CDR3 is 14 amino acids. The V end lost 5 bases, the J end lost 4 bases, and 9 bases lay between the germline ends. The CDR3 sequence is CASSPGYGANVLTF. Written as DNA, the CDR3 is TGTGCCAGCAGTCCCGGGTACGGGGCCAACGTCCTGACTTTC. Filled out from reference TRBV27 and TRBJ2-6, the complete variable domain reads EAQVTQNPRYLITVTGKKLTVTCSQNMNHEYMSWYRQDPGLGLRQIYYSMNVEVTDKGDVPEGYKVSRKEKRNFPLILESPSPNQTSLYFCASSPGYGANVLTFGAGSRLTVL.

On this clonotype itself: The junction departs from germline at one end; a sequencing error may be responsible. CDR3 protein: CASSFRSQNPEAFF. For the CDR3, the DNA is TGTGCCAGCAGTTTTCGGTCACAGAACCCTGAAGCTTTCTTT. The chain uses TRBV12-3 or TRBV12-4 and TRBJ1-1; D remains unclear. The CDR3 extends over 14 amino acids.

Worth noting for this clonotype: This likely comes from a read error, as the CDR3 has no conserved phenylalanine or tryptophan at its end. This CDR3 reads CSARPRTNYGYTS. CDR3 in DNA: TGCAGTGCTAGACCCAGGACTAACTATGGCTACACCTCC. This chain links TRBV20-1 with TRBJ1-2; D is unresolved. The CDR3 totals 13 residues. Germline loops: CDR1 DFQATT, CDR2 SNEGSKA (reference sequence). Deletions cut 2 bases from V and 0 bases from J, with 7 bases between.

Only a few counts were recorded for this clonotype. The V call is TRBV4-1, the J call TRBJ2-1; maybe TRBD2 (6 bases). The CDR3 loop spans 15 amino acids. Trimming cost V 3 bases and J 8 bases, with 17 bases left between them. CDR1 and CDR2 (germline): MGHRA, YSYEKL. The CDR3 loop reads CASSHWQGGVDEQFF. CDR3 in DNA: TGCGCCAGCAGCCATTGGCAGGGCGGGGTCGATGAGCAGTTCTTC.

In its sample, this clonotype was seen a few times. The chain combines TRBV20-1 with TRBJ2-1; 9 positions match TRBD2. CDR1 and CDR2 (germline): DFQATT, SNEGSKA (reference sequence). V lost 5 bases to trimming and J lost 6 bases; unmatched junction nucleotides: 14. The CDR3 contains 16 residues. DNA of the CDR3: TGCAGTGCTCAGAGCGGGGGGAGGTCTAGACTCAATGAGCAGTTCTTC. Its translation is CSAQSGGRSRLNEQFF.

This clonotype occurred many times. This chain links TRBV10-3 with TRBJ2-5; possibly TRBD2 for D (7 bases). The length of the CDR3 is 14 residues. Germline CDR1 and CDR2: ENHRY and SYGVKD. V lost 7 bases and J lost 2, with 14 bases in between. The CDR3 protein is CAITEGGSQETQYF. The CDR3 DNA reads TGTGCCATCACCGAGGGGGGGTCTCAAGAGACCCAGTACTTC.

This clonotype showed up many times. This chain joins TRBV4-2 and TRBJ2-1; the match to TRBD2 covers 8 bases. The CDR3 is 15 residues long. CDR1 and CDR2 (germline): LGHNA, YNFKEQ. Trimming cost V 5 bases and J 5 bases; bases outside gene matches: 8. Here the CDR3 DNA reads TGTGCCAGCAGCGCTCGTCCGGGGGGGGACAATGAGCAGTTCTTC. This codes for CASSARPGGDNEQFF.

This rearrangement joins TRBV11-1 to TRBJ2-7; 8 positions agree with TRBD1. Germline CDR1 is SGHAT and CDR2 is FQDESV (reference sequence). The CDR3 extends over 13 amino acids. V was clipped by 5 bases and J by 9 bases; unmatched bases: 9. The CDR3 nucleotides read TGTGCCAGCAGCGTGGACAGGGATAGCGGGCAGTACTTC. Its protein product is CASSVDRDSGQYF.

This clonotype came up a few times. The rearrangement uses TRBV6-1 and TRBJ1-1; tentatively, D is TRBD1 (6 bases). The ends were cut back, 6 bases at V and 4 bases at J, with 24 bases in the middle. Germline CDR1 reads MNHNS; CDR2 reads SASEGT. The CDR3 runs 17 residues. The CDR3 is CASSLITGRGSITEAFF. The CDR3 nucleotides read TGTGCCAGCAGCCTAATAACAGGGAGGGGATCGATCACTGAAGCTTTCTTT.

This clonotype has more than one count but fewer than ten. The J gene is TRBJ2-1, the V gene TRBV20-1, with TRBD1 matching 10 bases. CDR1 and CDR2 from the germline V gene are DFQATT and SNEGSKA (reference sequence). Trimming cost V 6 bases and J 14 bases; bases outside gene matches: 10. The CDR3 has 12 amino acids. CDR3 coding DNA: TGCAGTGCCACGAAACCGGGACAGGGGAAGTTCTTC. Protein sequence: CSATKPGQGKFF.

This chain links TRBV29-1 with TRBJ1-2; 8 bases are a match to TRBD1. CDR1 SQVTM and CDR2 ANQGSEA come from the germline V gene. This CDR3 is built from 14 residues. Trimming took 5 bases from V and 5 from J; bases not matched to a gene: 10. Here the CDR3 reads CSVTAYDRGYGYTF. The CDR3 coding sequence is TGCAGCGTTACTGCCTATGACAGGGGTTATGGCTACACCTTC.

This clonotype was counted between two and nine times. In DNA form, the CDR3 reads TGTGCCAGCAGCGTAGGAGAGGGACAGGGGCGCTACGAGCAGTACTTC. It encodes CASSVGEGQGRYEQYF. This sequence joins TRBV9 and TRBJ2-7; the match to TRBD1 covers 10 bases. The CDR3 totals 16 residues. CDR1 is SGDLS, CDR2 YYNGEE, per germline. V trimming: 0 bases; J trimming: 3 bases; junction bases outside the gene matches: 6.

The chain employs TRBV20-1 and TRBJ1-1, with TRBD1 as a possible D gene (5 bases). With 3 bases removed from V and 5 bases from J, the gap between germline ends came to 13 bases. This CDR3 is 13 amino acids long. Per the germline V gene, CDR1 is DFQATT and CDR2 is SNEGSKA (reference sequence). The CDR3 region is CSARTTGGTEAFF. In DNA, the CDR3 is TGCAGTGCTAGGACTACAGGAGGAACTGAAGCTTTCTTT.

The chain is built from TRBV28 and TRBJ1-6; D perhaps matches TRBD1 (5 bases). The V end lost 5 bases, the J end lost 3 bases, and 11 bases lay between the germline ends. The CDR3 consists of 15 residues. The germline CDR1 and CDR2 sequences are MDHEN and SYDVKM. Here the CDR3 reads CASSPPGGYNSPLHF. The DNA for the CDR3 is TGTGCCAGCAGTCCCCCGGGGGGCTATAATTCACCCCTCCACTTT.

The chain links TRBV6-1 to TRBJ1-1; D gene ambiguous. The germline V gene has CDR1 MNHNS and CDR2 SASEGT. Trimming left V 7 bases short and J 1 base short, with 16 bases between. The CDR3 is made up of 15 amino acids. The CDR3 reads CASIPGLGGNTEAFF. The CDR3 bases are TGTGCCAGCATCCCCGGCCTGGGAGGGAACACTGAAGCTTTCTTT.

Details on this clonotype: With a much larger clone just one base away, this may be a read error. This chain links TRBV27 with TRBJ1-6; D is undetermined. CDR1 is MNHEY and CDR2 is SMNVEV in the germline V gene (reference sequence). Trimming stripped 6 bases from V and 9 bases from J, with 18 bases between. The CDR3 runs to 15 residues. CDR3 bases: TGTGCCAGCAGGCCTTCGGAAGGGAATTCTTCACCCCTCCACTTT. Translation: CASRPSEGNSSPLHF.

CDR3 residues: CASSYGGLGWKEQFF. CDR3 nucleotide sequence: TGTGCCAGCAGTTACGGGGGGCTGGGCTGGAAGGAGCAGTTCTTC. The gene calls are TRBV6-5 and TRBJ2-1; D tentatively fits TRBD1 or TRBD2 (6 bases each). CDR1 and CDR2 from the germline V gene are MNHEY and SVGAGI. Between the trimmed V and J ends, which lost 2 bases and 10 bases, there was a span of 18 bases. The CDR3 totals 15 residues.

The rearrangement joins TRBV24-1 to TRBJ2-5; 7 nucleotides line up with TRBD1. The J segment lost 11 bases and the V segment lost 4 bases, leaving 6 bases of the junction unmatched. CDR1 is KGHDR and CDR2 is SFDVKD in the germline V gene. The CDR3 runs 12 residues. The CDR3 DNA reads TGTGCCACCAGTGAACAGGGGAGTGAGCAGTACTTC. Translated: CATSEQGSEQYF.